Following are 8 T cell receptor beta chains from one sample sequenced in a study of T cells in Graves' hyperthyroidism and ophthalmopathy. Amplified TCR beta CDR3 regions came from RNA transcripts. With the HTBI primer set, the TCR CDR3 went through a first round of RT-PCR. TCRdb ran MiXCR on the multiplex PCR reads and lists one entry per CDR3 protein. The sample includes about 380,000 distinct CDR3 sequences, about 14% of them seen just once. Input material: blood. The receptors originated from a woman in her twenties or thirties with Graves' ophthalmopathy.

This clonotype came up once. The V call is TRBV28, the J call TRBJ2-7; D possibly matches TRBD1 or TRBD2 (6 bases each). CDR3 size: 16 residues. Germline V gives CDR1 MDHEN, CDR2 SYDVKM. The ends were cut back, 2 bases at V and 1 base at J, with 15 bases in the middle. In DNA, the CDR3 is TGTGCCAGCAGTTTACACGACAGGAGGGTTTCCTACGAGCAGTACTTC. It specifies CASSLHDRRVSYEQYF.

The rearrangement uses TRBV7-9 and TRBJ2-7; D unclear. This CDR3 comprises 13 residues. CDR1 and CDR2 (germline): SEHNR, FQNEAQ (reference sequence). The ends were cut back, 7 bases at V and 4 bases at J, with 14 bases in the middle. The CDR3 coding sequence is TGTGCCAGCACAACCATCTACGGTTACGAGCAGTACTTC. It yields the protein CASTTIYGYEQYF.

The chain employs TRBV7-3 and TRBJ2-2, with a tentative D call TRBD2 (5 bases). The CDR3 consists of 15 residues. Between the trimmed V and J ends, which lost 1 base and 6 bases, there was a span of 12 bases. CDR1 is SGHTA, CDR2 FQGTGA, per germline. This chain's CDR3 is CASSLSAASPGELFF. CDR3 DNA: TGTGCCAGCAGCTTAAGTGCGGCTAGCCCCGGGGAGCTGTTTTTT. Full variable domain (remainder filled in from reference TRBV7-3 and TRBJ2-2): GAGVSQTPSNKVTEKGKYVELRCDPISGHTALYWYRQSLGQGPEFLIYFQGTGAADDSGLPNDRFFAVRPEGSVSTLKIQRTERGDSAVYLCASSLSAASPGELFFGEGSRLTVL.

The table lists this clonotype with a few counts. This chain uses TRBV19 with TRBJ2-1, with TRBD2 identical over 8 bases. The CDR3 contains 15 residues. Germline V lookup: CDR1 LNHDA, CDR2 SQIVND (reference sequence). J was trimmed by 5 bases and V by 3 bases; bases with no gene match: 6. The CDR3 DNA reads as TGTGCCAGTAGTATTCCTAGCGGGCAGAACAATGAGCAGTTCTTC. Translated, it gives CASSIPSGQNNEQFF.

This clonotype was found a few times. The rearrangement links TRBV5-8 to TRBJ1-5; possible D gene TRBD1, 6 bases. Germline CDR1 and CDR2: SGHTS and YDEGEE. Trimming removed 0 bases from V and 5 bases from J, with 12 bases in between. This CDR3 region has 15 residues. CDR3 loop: CASSLADRSHQPQHF. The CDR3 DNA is TGTGCCAGCAGCTTGGCCGACAGGTCTCATCAGCCCCAGCATTTT.

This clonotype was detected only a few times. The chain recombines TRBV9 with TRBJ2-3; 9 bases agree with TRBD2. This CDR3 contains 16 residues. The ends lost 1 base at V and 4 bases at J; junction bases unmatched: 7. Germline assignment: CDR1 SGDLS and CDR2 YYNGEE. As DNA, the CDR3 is TGTGCCAGCAGCGTATACAGCGGGGGGCGGGCAGATACGCAGTATTTT. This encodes CASSVYSGGRADTQYF.

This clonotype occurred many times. The CDR3 is CASSQSLATDTQYF. CDR3 in DNA: TGTGCCAGCAGCCAAAGTCTAGCTACAGATACGCAGTATTTT. The gene calls are TRBV14 and TRBJ2-3, with a weak D call TRBD2 (5 bases). Germline values: CDR1 SGHDN, CDR2 FVKESK. Trimming removed 2 bases at V and 3 bases at J, with 9 bases between. The CDR3 runs 14 residues. Based on the CDR3 plus reference TRBV14 and TRBJ2-3, the full variable domain is EAGVTQFPSHSVIEKGQTVTLRCDPISGHDNLYWYRRVMGKEIKFLLHFVKESKQDESGMPNNRFLAERTGGTYSTLKVQPAELEDSGVYFCASSQSLATDTQYFGPGTRLTVL.

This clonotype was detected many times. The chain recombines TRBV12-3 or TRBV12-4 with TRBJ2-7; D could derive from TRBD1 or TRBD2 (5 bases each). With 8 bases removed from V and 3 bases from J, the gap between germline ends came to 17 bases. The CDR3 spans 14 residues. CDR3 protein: CASSHRGPNYEQYF. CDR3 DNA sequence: TGTGCCAGCTCGCACCGGGGCCCAAACTACGAGCAGTACTTC.